These T cell receptor beta chains were read from a single sample in a study of tumor-infiltrating lymphocytes in primary liver carcinoma. TCRdb used MiXCR to reprocess the multiplex PCR reads, holding one entry per CDR3 protein. In the table there are 250,000 to 350,000 distinct CDR3 sequences, 58% of which are singletons. Sequencing input: peripheral blood. These receptors came from a woman under 40 with primary liver carcinoma and hepatitis B virus infection. CDR3s include the opening cysteine and the closing phenylalanine or tryptophan. The D gene is left open where the match is weak. Clone size is stated in some rows and not others, as once, few, many or a class when expanded.

TRBJ2-2 | many | . | TRBV11-2 | CASSLYGNTGELFF | TGTGCCAGCAGCTTGTACGGAAACACCGGGGAGCTGTTTTTT
TRBJ2-1 | . | TRBD2 | TRBV7-8 | CASSRGLAGVNNEQIF | TGTGCCAGCAGCCGGGGGCTAGCGGGAGTGAACAATGAGCAGATCTTC
TRBJ2-1 | . | . | TRBV7-9 | CASSIRTTYNEQFF | TGTGCCAGCAGCATCCGCACCACTTACAATGAGCAGTTCTTC
TRBJ1-1 | few | . | TRBV6-5 | CASSYEAGLNTEAFF | TGTGCCAGCAGTTACGAGGCAGGGTTGAACACTGAAGCTTTCTTT
TRBJ2-5 | . | . | TRBV7-8 | CASTLVRQEQETQYF | TGTGCCAGCACCTTAGTTAGGCAGGAACAAGAGACCCAGTACTTC
TRBJ2-1 | few | . | TRBV7-9 | CASSLYGSRSYNEQFF | TGTGCCAGCAGCTTGTACGGGAGCCGCTCCTACAATGAGCAGTTCTTC
TRBJ2-2 | few | TRBD1 | TRBV12-3/TRBV12-4 | CASSFDRAANTGELFF | TGTGCCAGCAGTTTTGACAGGGCTGCGAACACCGGGGAGCTGTTTTTT
TRBJ1-3 | once | . | TRBV6-2/TRBV6-3 | CASSRPGQLSGDTIYF | TGTGCCAGCAGTCGCCCGGGACAACTCTCTGGAGACACCATATATTTT
TRBJ1-5 | . | . | TRBV11-2 | CVSSLDLMEERQHF | TGTGTCAGCAGCTTAGATCTGATGGAGGAACGGCAGCATTTT
TRBJ2-5 | . | . | TRBV2 | CASSGSDVDETQYF | TGTGCCAGCAGTGGGTCGGACGTCGATGAGACCCAGTACTTC
TRBJ2-1 | . | . | TRBV30 | CAWAGGRTVRNEQFF | TGTGCCTGGGCGGGCGGTAGGACGGTACGCAATGAGCAGTTCTTC
TRBJ2-3 | . | TRBD2 | TRBV7-8 | CTSSLEEASGSTDTQYF | TGTACCAGCAGCTTAGAAGAGGCTAGCGGGAGCACGGATACGCAGTATTTT
TRBJ2-7 | few | . | TRBV13 | CASSEGDWGSEQYF | TGTGCCAGCAGCGAGGGTGACTGGGGGAGCGAGCAGTACTTC
TRBJ1-4 | once | . | TRBV5-1 | CASGEGSSRESEKLFF | TGCGCCAGCGGCGAAGGGAGTTCGAGGGAAAGTGAAAAACTGTTTTTT
TRBJ2-2 | . | . | TRBV4-2 | CASSQGFRGGPSNTGELFF | TGTGCCAGCAGCCAAGGTTTCCGCGGGGGCCCCTCGAACACCGGGGAGCTGTTTTTT
TRBJ2-1 | . | . | TRBV5-4 | CASNLGGGNNEQFF | TGTGCCAGCAACTTGGGGGGCGGAAACAATGAGCAGTTCTTC
TRBJ1-2 | . | . | TRBV10-3 | CAVRDIGYGYTF | TGTGCCGTAAGGGACATTGGATATGGCTACACCTTC
TRBJ2-7 | . | TRBD2 | TRBV6-6 | CASNPGTSVYEQYF | TGTGCCAGCAATCCCGGGACTAGCGTCTACGAGCAGTACTTC
TRBJ1-2 | . | . | TRBV6-5 | CASSSTVKGGAGGYTF | TGTGCCAGCAGTTCAACTGTTAAGGGGGGGGCTGGTGGCTACACCTTC
TRBJ2-7 | . | TRBD1 | TRBV28 | CASSDRVYEQYF | TGTGCCAGCAGTGACAGGGTCTACGAGCAGTACTTC
TRBJ2-2 | . | . | TRBV6-1 | CASSDWDWNTGELFF | TGTGCCAGCAGTGATTGGGATTGGAACACCGGGGAGCTGTTTTTT
TRBJ2-5 | few | . | TRBV28 | CASSTSGLLKETQYF | TGTGCCAGCAGCACTTCCGGACTTTTGAAAGAGACCCAGTACTTC
TRBJ1-1 | . | . | TRBV30 | CAWRTLGGTPEAFF | TGTGCCTGGAGGACCCTCGGGGGGACCCCTGAAGCTTTCTTT
TRBJ1-1 | . | TRBD1 | TRBV5-6 | CASSLARGQHFMNTEAFF | TGTGCCAGCAGCTTGGCCAGGGGACAGCACTTCATGAACACTGAAGCTTTCTTT
TRBJ2-7 | . | . | TRBV29-1 | CSVEIFSGSSYEQYF | TGCAGCGTTGAAATATTTAGCGGTAGCTCCTACGAGCAGTACTTC
TRBJ2-7 | . | TRBD2 | TRBV6-2/TRBV6-3 | CANRKSGREPYEQYF | TGTGCCAACAGAAAAAGCGGGAGGGAGCCCTACGAGCAGTACTTC
TRBJ2-1 | . | . | TRBV6-2/TRBV6-3 | CASIYRGKQFF | TGTGCCAGCATCTACCGGGGAAAGCAGTTCTTC
TRBJ2-7 | . | . | TRBV11-2 | CACNLGRVVYEQYF | TGTGCCTGCAACTTAGGCAGGGTAGTCTACGAGCAGTACTTC
TRBJ2-5 | . | . | TRBV7-8 | CASSYYNQGPTQYF | TGTGCCAGCAGCTATTACAACCAAGGTCCGACCCAGTACTTC
TRBJ2-1 | . | . | TRBV11-1 | CASTDRYDELFF | TGTGCCAGCACGGACCGGTACGATGAGCTGTTCTTC
TRBJ2-1 | many | TRBD2 | TRBV4-1 | CASSQGPASGYNEQFF | TGCGCCAGCAGCCAAGGGCCGGCTAGCGGGTACAATGAGCAGTTCTTC
TRBJ1-1 | . | . | TRBV12-5 | CASGFGTTPNTEAFF | TGTGCTAGTGGTTTCGGGACTACTCCGAACACTGAAGCTTTCTTT
TRBJ1-1 | . | . | TRBV5-1 | CASSGPRVPGTEAFF | TGCGCCAGCAGCGGGCCCCGGGTCCCGGGCACTGAAGCTTTCTTT
TRBJ2-5 | . | TRBD1 | TRBV11-1 | CASSPGTGVKTQYF | TGTGCCAGCAGCCCGGGGACAGGGGTGAAGACCCAGTACTTC
TRBJ2-3 | . | . | TRBV19 | CASRQTGIDTQYF | TGTGCCAGTAGGCAGACTGGAATCGATACGCAGTATTTT
TRBJ2-1 | . | TRBD2 | TRBV6-5 | CASSSAGLAVYNEQFF | TGTGCCAGCAGTTCCGCGGGACTAGCGGTCTACAATGAGCAGTTCTTC
TRBJ2-7 | few | . | TRBV7-9 | CASSLGLGVYEQYF | TGTGCCAGCAGCTTGGGGTTGGGTGTCTACGAGCAGTACTTC
TRBJ2-3 | . | . | TRBV11-3 | CASSLVGGNTQYF | TGTGCCAGCAGCTTAGTAGGAGGAAATACGCAGTATTTT
TRBJ2-1 | once | . | TRBV5-6 | CASYSGVAVYNEQFF | TGTGCCAGCTATTCGGGAGTAGCGGTCTACAATGAGCAGTTCTTC
TRBJ2-7 | . | TRBD2 | TRBV29-1 | CSVAGPTTSTSGGYEQYF | TGCAGCGTCGCAGGGCCAACTACCTCGACTAGCGGGGGCTACGAGCAGTACTTC
TRBJ2-7 | once | . | TRBV11-1 | CANSPWTSGDEQYF | TGTGCTAACAGCCCTTGGACGAGTGGGGACGAGCAGTACTTC
TRBJ2-5 | . | . | TRBV29-1 | CSALGGGGETQYF | TGCAGCGCTTTAGGGGGTGGGGGAGAGACCCAGTACTTC
TRBJ1-1 | . | TRBD1 | TRBV12-3/TRBV12-4 | CASNLNQGARTEAFF | TGTGCCAGCAATTTAAATCAGGGGGCAAGGACTGAAGCTTTCTTT
TRBJ2-1 | . | . | TRBV6-2/TRBV6-3 | CASSCFPSLSSYNEQFF | TGTGCCAGCAGTTGCTTTCCTAGTCTCAGCTCCTACAATGAGCAGTTCTTC
TRBJ2-2 | many | . | TRBV12-3/TRBV12-4 | CASRKNRNTGELFF | TGTGCCAGCAGGAAAAACCGGAACACCGGGGAGCTGTTTTTT
TRBJ1-6 | . | TRBD1 | TRBV4-1 | CASSQARDRPYNSPLHF | TGCGCCAGCAGCCAAGCAAGGGACAGACCCTATAATTCACCCCTCCACTTT
TRBJ2-5 | many | . | TRBV4-3 | CASSQDRALEETQYF | TGCGCCAGCAGCCAAGACCGGGCCCTAGAGGAGACCCAGTACTTC
TRBJ2-1 | . | . | TRBV30 | CAWSVPRLPVQIF | TGTGCCTGGAGTGTTCCCCGATTACCTGTCCAGATCTTC
TRBJ2-5 | . | . | TRBV4-2 | CASSQYQAGQGTQYF | TGTGCCAGCAGCCAGTATCAGGCAGGCCAAGGGACCCAGTACTTC
TRBJ2-5 | . | . | TRBV28 | CASSLFRETQYF | TGTGCCAGCAGTTTGTTCCGGGAGACCCAGTACTTC
TRBJ2-7 | many | TRBD1 | TRBV6-2/TRBV6-3 | CASSYPTGGGPSYEQYF | TGTGCCAGCAGTTACCCCACAGGGGGCGGACCCTCCTACGAGCAGTACTTC
TRBJ2-7 | once | TRBD1 | TRBV6-5 | CVNPLRTGSSYEQYF | TGTGTCAACCCACTCCGGACAGGGTCCTCCTACGAGCAGTACTTC
TRBJ1-1 | . | . | TRBV6-5 | CTCSYPGTEAFF | TGTACCTGCAGTTACCCCGGGACAGAAGCTTTCTTT